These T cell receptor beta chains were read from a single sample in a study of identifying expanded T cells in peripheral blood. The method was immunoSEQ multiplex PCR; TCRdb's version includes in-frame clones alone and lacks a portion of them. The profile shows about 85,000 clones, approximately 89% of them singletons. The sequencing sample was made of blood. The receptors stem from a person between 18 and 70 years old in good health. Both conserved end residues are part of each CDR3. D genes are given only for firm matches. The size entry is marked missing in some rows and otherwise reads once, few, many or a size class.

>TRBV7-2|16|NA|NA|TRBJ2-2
TGTGCCAGCAGCCCGAAACCTCCCTCGAACACCGGGGAGCTGTTTTTT
CASSPKPPSNTGELFF
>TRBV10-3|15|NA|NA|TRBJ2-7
TGTGCCATCAGTGATGAGGGTCTGGGAACCCACGAGCAGTACTTC
CAISDEGLGTHEQYF
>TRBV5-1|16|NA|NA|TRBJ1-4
TGCGCCAGCAGCCGGGGTTCGAGGGGAACTAATGAAAAACTGTTTTTT
CASSRGSRGTNEKLFF
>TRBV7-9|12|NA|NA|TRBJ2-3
TGTGCCAGCAGCCCCCCATTAGATACGCAGTATTTT
CASSPPLDTQYF
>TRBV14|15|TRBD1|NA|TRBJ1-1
TGTGCCAGCAGCATCAACAGGGGAGGCGACACTGAAGCTTTCTTT
CASSINRGGDTEAFF
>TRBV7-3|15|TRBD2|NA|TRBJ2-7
TGTGCCAGCAGCAAGGGGTGGACTAGCGGGGTCGAGCAGTACTTC
CASSKGWTSGVEQYF
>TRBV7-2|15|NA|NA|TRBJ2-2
TGTGCCAGCAGCCTGGACATCCCGGACACCGGGGAGCTGTTTTTT
CASSLDIPDTGELFF
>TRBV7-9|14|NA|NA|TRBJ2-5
TGTGCCAGCAGCTTAACGGGAGTCGGGGAGACCCAGTACTTC
CASSLTGVGETQYF
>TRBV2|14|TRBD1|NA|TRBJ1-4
TGTGCCAGCAGTGTCGGGACAGGGGGTGGAAAACTGTTTTTT
CASSVGTGGGKLFF
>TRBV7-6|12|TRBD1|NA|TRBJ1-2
TGTGCCAGCAGCTCGACAGGGGGCGGCTACACCTTC
CASSSTGGGYTF
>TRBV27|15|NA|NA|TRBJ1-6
TGTGCCAGCAGTTTGCAGGGCACCTATAATTCACCCCTCCACTTT
CASSLQGTYNSPLHF
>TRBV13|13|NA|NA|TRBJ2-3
TGTGCCAGCAGCTGGGGGGCCAGAGATACGCAGTATTTT
CASSWGARDTQYF
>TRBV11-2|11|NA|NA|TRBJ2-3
TGTGCCAGCAGCTTAGTTGATACGCAGTATTTT
CASSLVDTQYF
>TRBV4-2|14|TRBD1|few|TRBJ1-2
TGTGCCAGCAGCTCCACAGGGGGCGACTATGGCTACACCTTC
CASSSTGGDYGYTF
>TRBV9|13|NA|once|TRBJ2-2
TGTGCCAGCAGCGCCTCTAACACCGGGGAGCTGTTTTTT
CASSASNTGELFF
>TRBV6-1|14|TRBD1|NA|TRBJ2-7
TGTGCCAGCAGTGAAGGACAGGGGGCGAGAGAGCAGTACTTC
CASSEGQGAREQYF
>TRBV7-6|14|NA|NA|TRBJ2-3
TGTGCCAGCAGCCAATCGCCGGGGGAGGATACGCAGTATTTT
CASSQSPGEDTQYF
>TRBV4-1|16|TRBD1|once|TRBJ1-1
TGCGCCAGCAGCCAAGATGAGGGACAGGGTTACACTGAAGCTTTCTTT
CASSQDEGQGYTEAFF
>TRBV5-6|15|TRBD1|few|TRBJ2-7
TGTGCCAGCAGCTGGGGGGACAGGGGGTTTTACGAGCAGTACTTC
CASSWGDRGFYEQYF
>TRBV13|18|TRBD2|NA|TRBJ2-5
TGTGCCAGCAGCTCAGCCGTGATGCCAGCGGGAGGGCGAGAGACCCAGTACTTC
CASSSAVMPAGGRETQYF
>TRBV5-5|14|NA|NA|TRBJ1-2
TGTGCCAGCAGCCGGGACAATGGAATCTATGGCTACACCTTC
CASSRDNGIYGYTF
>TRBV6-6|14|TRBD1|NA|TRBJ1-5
TGTGCCAGCAGCCCGGGACAGGGGGATCAGCCCCAGCATTTT
CASSPGQGDQPQHF
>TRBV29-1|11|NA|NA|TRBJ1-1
TGCAGCGCCTGGGTGGGGGTTTCCGCTTTCTTT
CSAWVGVSAFF
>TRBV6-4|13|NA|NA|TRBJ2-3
TGTGCCAGCAGTGACGAGTTCACAGATACGCAGTATTTT
CASSDEFTDTQYF
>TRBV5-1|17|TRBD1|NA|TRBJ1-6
TGCGCCAGCAGCTTGGGGGGGACAGGGAGTACTAATTCACCCCTCCACTTT
CASSLGGTGSTNSPLHF
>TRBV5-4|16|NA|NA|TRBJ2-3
TGTGCCAGCAGCTTGGATTCGGGGGGCCGCCCAGATACGCAGTATTTT
CASSLDSGGRPDTQYF
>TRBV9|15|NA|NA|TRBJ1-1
TGTGCCAGCAGCGTAGGTGCTAAGGGGAACACTGAAGCTTTCTTT
CASSVGAKGNTEAFF
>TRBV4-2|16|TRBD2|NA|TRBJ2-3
TGTGCCAGCAGCCGCCTACTAGCGGGAGGAACAGATACGCAGTATTTT
CASSRLLAGGTDTQYF
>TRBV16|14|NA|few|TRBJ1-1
TGTGCCAGCAGCCAAGGGGCTGTGGACACTGAAGCTTTCTTT
CASSQGAVDTEAFF
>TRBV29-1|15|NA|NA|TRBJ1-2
TGCAGCGTTGTCCCCCCAATGGGACGGTACTATGGCTACACCTTC
CSVVPPMGRYYGYTF
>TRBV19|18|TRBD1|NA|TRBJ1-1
TGTGCCAGTAGTCCCCCAGGACAGGAATACCCGATGAACACTGAAGCTTTCTTT
CASSPPGQEYPMNTEAFF
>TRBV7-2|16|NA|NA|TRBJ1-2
TGTGCCAGCAGCTTAGCGGGGCGGGGGCCGGAAAGAGGCTACACCTTC
CASSLAGRGPERGYTF
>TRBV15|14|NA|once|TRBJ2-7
TGTGCCACCAGCACCGACATTTTTGCCTACGAGCAGTACTTC
CATSTDIFAYEQYF